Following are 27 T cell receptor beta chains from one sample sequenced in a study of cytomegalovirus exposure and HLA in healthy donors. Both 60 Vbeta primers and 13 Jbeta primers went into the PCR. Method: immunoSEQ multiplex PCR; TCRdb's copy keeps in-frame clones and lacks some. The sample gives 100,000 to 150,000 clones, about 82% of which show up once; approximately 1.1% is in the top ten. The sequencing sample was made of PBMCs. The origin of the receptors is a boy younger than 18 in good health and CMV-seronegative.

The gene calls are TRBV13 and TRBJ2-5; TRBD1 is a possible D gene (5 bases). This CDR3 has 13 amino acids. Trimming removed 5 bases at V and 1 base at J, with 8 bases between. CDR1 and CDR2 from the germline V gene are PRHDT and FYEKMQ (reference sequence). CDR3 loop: CASSHRFQETQYF. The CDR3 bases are TGTGCCAGCAGCCACAGGTTCCAAGAGACCCAGTACTTC.

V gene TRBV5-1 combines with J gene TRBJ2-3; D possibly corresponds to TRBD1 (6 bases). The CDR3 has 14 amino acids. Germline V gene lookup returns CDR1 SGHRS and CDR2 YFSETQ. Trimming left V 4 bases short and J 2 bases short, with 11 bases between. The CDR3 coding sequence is TGCGCCAGCAGCCAGGACAGATCCACAGATACGCAGTATTTT. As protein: CASSQDRSTDTQYF.

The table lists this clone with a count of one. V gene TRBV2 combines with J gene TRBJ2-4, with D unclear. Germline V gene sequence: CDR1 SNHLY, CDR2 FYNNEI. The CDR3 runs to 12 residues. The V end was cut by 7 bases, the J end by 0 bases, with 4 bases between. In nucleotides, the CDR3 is TGTGCCAGCAAACTAGCCAAAAACATTCAGTACTTC. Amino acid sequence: CASKLAKNIQYF. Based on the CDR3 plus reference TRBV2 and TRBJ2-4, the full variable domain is EPEVTQTPSHQVTQMGQEVILRCVPISNHLYFYWYRQILGQKVEFLVSFYNNEISEKSEIFDDQFSVERPDGSNFTLKIRSTKLEDSAMYFCASKLAKNIQYFGAGTRLSVL.

The DNA of the CDR3 is TGTGCCAGCAGCGGAGATCCCGACAGGCTCAGCTCCTACAATGAGCAGTTCTTC. Encoded protein: CASSGDPDRLSSYNEQFF. The chain employs TRBV9 and TRBJ2-1; weak D call: TRBD1 (6 bases). V was shortened by 3 bases and J by 0 bases, with 19 bases between the two germline ends. Germline CDR1 and CDR2: SGDLS and YYNGEE. This CDR3 is 18 amino acids long.

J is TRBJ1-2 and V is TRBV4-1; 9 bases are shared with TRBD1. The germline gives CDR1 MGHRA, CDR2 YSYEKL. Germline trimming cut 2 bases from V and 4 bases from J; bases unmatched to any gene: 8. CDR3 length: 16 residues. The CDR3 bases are TGCGCCAGCAGCCAAACCTCCGGGACAGGGCCCTATGGCTACACCTTC. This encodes CASSQTSGTGPYGYTF.

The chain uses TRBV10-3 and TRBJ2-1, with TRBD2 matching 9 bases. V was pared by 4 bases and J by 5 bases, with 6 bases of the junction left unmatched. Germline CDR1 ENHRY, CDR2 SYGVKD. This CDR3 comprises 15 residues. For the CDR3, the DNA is TGTGCCATCAGTGGAGCTAGCGGGAAGGACAATGAGCAGTTCTTC. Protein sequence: CAISGASGKDNEQFF.

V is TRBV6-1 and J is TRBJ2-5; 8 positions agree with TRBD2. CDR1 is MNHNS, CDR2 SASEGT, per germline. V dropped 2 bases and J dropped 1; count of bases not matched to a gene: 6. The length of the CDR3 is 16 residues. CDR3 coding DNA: TGTGCCAGCAGTGAATTCCCCACTAGCGGCCAAGAGACCCAGTACTTC. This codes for CASSEFPTSGQETQYF.

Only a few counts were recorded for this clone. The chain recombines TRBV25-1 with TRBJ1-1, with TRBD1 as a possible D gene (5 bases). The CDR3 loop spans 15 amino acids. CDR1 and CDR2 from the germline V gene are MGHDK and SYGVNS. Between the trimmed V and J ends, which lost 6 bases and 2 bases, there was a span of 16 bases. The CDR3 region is CASSRLDSFNTEAFF. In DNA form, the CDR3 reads TGTGCCAGCAGCCGCCTAGACAGTTTCAACACTGAAGCTTTCTTT.

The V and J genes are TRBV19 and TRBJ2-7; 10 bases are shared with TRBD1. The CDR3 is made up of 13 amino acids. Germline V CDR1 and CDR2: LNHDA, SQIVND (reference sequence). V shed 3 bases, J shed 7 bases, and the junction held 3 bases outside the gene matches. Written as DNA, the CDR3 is TGTGCCAGTAGTATGGGGACAGGGGTTGAGCAGTACTTC. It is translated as CASSMGTGVEQYF. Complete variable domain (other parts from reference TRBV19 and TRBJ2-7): DGGITQSPKYLFRKEGQNVTLSCEQNLNHDAMYWYRQDPGQGLRLIYYSQIVNDFQKGDIAEGYSVSREKKESFPLTVTSAQKNPTAFYLCASSMGTGVEQYFGPGTRLTVT.

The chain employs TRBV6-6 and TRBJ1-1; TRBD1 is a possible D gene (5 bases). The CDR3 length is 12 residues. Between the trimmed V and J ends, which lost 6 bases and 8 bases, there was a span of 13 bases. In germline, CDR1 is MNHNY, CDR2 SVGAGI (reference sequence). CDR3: CASSPRGREAFF. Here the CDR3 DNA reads TGTGCCAGCAGCCCTAGGGGCAGAGAAGCTTTCTTT.

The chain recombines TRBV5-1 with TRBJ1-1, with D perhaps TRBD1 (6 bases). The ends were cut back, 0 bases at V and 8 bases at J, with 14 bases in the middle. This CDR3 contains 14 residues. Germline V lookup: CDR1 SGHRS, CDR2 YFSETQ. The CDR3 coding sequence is TGCGCCAGCAGCTTGGAGACAGGTCGAAGGGAAGCTTTCTTT. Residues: CASSLETGRREAFF. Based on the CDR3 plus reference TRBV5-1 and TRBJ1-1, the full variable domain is KAGVTQTPRYLIKTRGQQVTLSCSPISGHRSVSWYQQTPGQGLQFLFEYFSETQRNKGNFPGRFSGRQFSNSRSEMNVSTLELGDSALYLCASSLETGRREAFFGQGTRLTVV.

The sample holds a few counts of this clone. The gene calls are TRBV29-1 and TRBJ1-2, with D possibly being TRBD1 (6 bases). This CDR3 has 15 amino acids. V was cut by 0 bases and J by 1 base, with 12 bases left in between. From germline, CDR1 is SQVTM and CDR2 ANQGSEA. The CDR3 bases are TGCAGCGTTGAAGATCGGACAGCCCGTAACTATGGCTACACCTTC. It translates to CSVEDRTARNYGYTF.

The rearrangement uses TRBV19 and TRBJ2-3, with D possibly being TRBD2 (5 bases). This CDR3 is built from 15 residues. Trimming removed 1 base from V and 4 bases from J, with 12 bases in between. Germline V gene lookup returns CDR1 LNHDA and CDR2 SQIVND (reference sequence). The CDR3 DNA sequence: TGTGCCAGTAGTATAGTGTCGGCTAGCCCAGATACGCAGTATTTT. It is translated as CASSIVSASPDTQYF.

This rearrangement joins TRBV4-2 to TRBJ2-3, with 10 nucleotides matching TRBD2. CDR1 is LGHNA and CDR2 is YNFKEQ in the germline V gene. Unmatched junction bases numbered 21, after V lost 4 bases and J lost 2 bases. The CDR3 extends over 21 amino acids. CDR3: CASSPQTSSLAGVGSTDTQYF. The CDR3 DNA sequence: TGTGCCAGCAGCCCTCAAACGTCGAGCCTAGCGGGAGTCGGATCCACAGATACGCAGTATTTT.

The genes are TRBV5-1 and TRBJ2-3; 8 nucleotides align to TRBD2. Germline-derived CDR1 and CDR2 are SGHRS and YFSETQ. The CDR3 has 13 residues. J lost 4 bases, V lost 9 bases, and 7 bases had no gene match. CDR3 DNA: TGCGCCAACAACGGGAGGGGTGCAGATACGCAGTATTTT. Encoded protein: CANNGRGADTQYF.

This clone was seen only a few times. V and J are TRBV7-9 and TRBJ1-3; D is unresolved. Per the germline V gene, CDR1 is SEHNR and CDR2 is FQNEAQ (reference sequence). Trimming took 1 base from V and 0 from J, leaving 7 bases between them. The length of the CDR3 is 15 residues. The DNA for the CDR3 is TGTGCCAGCAGCTTAGAAGAGATCTCTGGAAACACCATATATTTT. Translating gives CASSLEEISGNTIYF.

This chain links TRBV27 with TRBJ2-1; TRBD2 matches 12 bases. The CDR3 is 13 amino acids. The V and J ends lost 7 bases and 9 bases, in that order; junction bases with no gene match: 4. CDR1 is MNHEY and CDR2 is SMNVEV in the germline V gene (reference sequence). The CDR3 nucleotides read TGTGCCAGCAAAGGACTAGCGGGAACTGAGCAGTTCTTC. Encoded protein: CASKGLAGTEQFF.

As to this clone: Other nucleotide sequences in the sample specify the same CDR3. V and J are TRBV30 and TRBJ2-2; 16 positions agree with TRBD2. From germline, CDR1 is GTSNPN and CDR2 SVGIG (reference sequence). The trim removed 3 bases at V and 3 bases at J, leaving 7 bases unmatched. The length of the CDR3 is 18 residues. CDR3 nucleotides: TGTGCCTGGAGCGAGGGGACTAGCGGGAGGGGGGACACCGGGGAGCTGTTTTTT. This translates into CAWSEGTSGRGDTGELFF.

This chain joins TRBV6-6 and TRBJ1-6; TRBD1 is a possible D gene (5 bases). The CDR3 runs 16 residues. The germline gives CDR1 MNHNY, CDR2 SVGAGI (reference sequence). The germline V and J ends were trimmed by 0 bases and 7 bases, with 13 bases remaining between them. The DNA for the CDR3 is TGTGCCAGCAGTTACTCGGGGGGAGGGTGGAATTCACCCCTCCACTTT. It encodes CASSYSGGGWNSPLHF.

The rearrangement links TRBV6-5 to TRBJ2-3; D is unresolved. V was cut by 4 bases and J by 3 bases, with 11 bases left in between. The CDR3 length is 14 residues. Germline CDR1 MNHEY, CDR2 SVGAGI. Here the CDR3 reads CASSFLAGTDTQYF. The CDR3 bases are TGTGCCAGCAGTTTCCTGGCCGGGACAGATACGCAGTATTTT.

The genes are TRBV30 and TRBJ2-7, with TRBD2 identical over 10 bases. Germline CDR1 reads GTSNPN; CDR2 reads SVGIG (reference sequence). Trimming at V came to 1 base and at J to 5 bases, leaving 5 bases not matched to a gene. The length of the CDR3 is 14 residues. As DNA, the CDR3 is TGTGCCTGGAGTGGAGCGGGAGGGCCCGACGAGCAGTACTTC. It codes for CAWSGAGGPDEQYF.

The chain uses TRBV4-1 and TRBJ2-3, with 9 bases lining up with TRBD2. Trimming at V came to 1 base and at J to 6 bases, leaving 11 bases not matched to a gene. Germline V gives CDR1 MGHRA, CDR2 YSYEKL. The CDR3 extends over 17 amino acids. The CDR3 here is CASSQGASSGDYDTQYF. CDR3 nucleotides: TGCGCCAGCAGCCAAGGCGCCTCTAGCGGGGATTACGATACGCAGTATTTT.

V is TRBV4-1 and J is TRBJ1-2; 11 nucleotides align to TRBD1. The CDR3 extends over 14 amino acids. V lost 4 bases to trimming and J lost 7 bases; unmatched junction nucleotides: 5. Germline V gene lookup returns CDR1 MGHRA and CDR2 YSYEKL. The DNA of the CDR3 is TGCGCCAGCAGCCGCGGACAGGGGGCGCGTGGCTACACCTTC. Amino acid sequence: CASSRGQGARGYTF.

For the CDR3, the DNA is TGTGCCAGCAGCCGGGACAGAGCCTACGAGCAGTACTTC. Translating gives CASSRDRAYEQYF. This chain joins TRBV11-2 and TRBJ2-7; TRBD1 aligns across 7 bases. Germline values: CDR1 SGHAT, CDR2 FQNNGV. The CDR3 covers 13 residues. The V and J ends lost 5 bases and 2 bases, in that order; junction bases with no gene match: 3. Drawing the rest from reference TRBV11-2 and TRBJ2-7, the complete variable domain is EAGVAQSPRYKIIEKRQSVAFWCNPISGHATLYWYQQILGQGPKLLIQFQNNGVVDDSQLPKDRFSAERLKGVDSTLKIQPAKLEDSAVYLCASSRDRAYEQYFGPGTRLTVT.

The CDR3 DNA sequence: TGTGCCAGCAGCTTAGGGGCGGGGAACACCGGGGAGCTGTTTTTT. Translating gives CASSLGAGNTGELFF. The chain recombines TRBV7-9 with TRBJ2-2; possible D gene TRBD2, 5 bases. CDR3 length: 15 residues. Germline V lookup: CDR1 SEHNR, CDR2 FQNEAQ (reference sequence). Trimming cost V 1 base and J 1 base, with 7 bases left between them.

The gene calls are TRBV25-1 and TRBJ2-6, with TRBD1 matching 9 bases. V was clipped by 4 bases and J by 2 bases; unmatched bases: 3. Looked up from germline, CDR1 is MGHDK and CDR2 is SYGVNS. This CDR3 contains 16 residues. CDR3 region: CASSANRGPGANVLTF. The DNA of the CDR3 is TGTGCCAGCAGTGCGAACAGGGGGCCTGGGGCCAACGTCCTGACTTTC.

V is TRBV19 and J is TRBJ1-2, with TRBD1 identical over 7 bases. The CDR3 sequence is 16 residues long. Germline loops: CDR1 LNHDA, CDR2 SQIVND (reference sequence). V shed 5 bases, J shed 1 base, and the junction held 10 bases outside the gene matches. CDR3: CASSPGGVKNNYGYTF. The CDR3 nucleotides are TGTGCCAGTAGTCCAGGGGGAGTAAAGAATAACTATGGCTACACCTTC.